The subject of this entry is one TCR beta chain. The data derive from a study of blood T cell repertoires in COVID-19. In the study overall: Italy, Spain and the United States were the sources of the convalescent and acute COVID-19 samples.

Only in-frame clones appear in the TCRdb table, and some are missing; sequencing was by immunoSEQ multiplex PCR. The sample holds around 200,000 clones, roughly 81% seen once. The CDR3 is 15 residues long. With 6 bases clipped from V and 4 bases from J, the junction kept 10 bases outside the gene matches. Germline V gene data show CDR1 as LNHDA and CDR2 as SQIVND (reference sequence). Material for sequencing was peripheral blood. This chain links TRBV19 with TRBJ1-2; 8 bases match TRBD1. The TCR originated in a woman aged 80 or over with acute or convalescent COVID-19. CDR3 coding DNA: TGTGCCAGTAGGCCGACGGGACAGGAATTCTATGGCTACACCTTC. It codes for CASRPTGQEFYGYTF.